This T cell receptor beta chain was captured by sequencing in a study of beta chain features in type 1 diabetes. Notes on the study in general: Across all four CD4+ subsets, people with type 1 diabetes showed modestly shorter TCRB CDR3s. Relative to healthy donors, patients appeared to have naive, central memory and Treg TCRB repertoires that were more similar.

Sequenced material consisted of expressed TCRB transcripts (all of the isolated RNA was reverse transcribed). Samples of naive, central memory and regulatory T cells yielded a mean of about 3.7 million reads. The repertoire was sequenced with immunoSEQ multiplex PCR; TCRdb's copy has only in-frame clones and lacks some. The table lists about 260,000 clones, approximately 25% of them singletons, with over 0.01% in the top ten. Trimming stripped 7 bases from V and 0 bases from J, with 17 bases between. This CDR3 comprises 15 residues. Germline V CDR1 and CDR2: SGHRS, YFSETQ. Researchers reported sorting CD4+ naive, central memory, regulatory and stem cell-like memory cells via CD45RO/CCR7/CD25/CD127/CD95/CD27. This clone showed up just a few times. Its target is not known.

The sequence was collected from a woman in her thirties with type 1 diabetes. Sequenced sample: naive CD4+ T cells from blood. This chain uses TRBV5-1 with TRBJ2-7, with D maybe TRBD2 (5 bases). CDR3 DNA sequence: TGCGCCAGCGGGTCAGTAGAGGGCCGCTCCTACGAGCAGTACTTC. Its protein product is CASGSVEGRSYEQYF.